This TCR beta chain was captured in a study of blood T cell repertoires in COVID-19. J lost 0 bases, V lost 3 bases, and 10 bases had no gene match. The CDR3 sequence is 17 residues long. Germline V lookup: CDR1 SGDLS, CDR2 YYNGEE. The data were produced by immunoSEQ multiplex PCR, yet TCRdb's version contains in-frame clones alone and is incomplete. The profile shows about 170,000 clones, roughly four fifths of them singletons. Sequencing was carried out using peripheral blood. V gene TRBV9 combines with J gene TRBJ2-3; TRBD2 agrees at 7 bases. The receptor was isolated from a woman older than 75 with COVID-19, enrolled during active disease. The CDR3 here is CASSAPLSGISTDTQYF. For the CDR3, the DNA is TGTGCCAGCAGCGCCCCACTAAGCGGGATAAGCACAGATACGCAGTATTTT.